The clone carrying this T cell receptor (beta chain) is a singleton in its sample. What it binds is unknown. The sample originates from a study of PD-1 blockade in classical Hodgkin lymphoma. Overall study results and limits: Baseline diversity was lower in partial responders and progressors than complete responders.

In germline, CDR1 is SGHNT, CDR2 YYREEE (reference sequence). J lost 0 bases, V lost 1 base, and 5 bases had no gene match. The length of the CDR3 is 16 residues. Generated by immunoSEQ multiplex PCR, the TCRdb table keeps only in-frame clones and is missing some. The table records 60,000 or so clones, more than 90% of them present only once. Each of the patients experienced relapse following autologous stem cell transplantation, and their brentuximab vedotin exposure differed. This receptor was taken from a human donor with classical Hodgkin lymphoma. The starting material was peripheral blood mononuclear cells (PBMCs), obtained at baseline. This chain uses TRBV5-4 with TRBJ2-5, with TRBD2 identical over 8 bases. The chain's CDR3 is CASSLPGGGHQETQYF. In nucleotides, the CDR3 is TGTGCCAGCAGCTTGCCCGGCGGGGGGCACCAAGAGACCCAGTACTTC.